This T cell receptor (beta chain) was recorded in a study of blood T cell repertoires in COVID-19. The germline V gene has CDR1 MNHNS and CDR2 SASEGT. The CDR3 is 18 amino acids. V lost 2 bases and J lost 0; bases outside the gene matches: 10. The method was immunoSEQ multiplex PCR; TCRdb's version includes in-frame clones alone and lacks a portion of them. The sample contains 140,000 to 150,000 clones, 70% to 90% of which appear only once. This clone was recorded only once. The clonotype originates from a woman between 40 and 55 years old with active or convalescent COVID-19. The sequencing sample was made of peripheral blood. The chain carries TRBV6-1 and TRBJ1-1; 9 bases agree with TRBD1. In DNA form, the CDR3 reads TGTGCCAGCAGTGAATCTCTGGGCAACAGGGGGCTGAACACTGAAGCTTTCTTT. Its protein is CASSESLGNRGLNTEAFF.